These 13 T cell receptor beta chains were sequenced from one sample in a study of OX40 agonist ivuxolimab in advanced cancers. Generated by immunoSEQ multiplex PCR, the TCRdb table keeps only in-frame clones and is missing some. Of about 46,000 clones in the sample, 88% were seen once. The sequencing used CD4+ or CD8+ T cells sorted from blood, collected in a trial of the OX40 agonist ivuxolimab. The receptor source for this set is an adult with an advanced solid tumor such as melanoma, head and neck, liver or kidney cancer.

This sequence joins TRBV4-1 and TRBJ2-7; 10 nucleotides align to TRBD2. Germline values: CDR1 MGHRA, CDR2 YSYEKL. This CDR3 region has 15 residues. The J segment lost 0 bases and the V segment lost 5 bases, leaving 4 bases of the junction unmatched. The CDR3 nucleotides read TGCGCCAGCAGCTACAGCGGGGGGGCCTCCTACGAGCAGTACTTC. The encoded protein is CASSYSGGASYEQYF.

The J gene is TRBJ2-1, the V gene TRBV13; 9 nucleotides line up with TRBD2. There are 16 residues in the CDR3. The V gene end was trimmed by 5 bases and the J gene end by 4 bases; junction bases not matched to a gene: 9. Germline V CDR1 and CDR2: PRHDT, FYEKMQ (reference sequence). CDR3 region: CASSKGLAPAYNEQFF. For the CDR3, the DNA is TGTGCCAGCAGCAAAGGACTAGCGCCAGCTTACAATGAGCAGTTCTTC.

The chain uses TRBV5-4 and TRBJ2-3; tentatively, D is TRBD1 or TRBD2 (6 bases each). The ends were cut back, 6 bases at V and 1 base at J, with 18 bases in the middle. The CDR3 sequence is 16 residues long. Germline assignment: CDR1 SGHNT and CDR2 YYREEE (reference sequence). The CDR3 coding sequence is TGTGCCAGCAAACATAGGGGGGTCCCAGGCACAGATACGCAGTATTTT. Translated, it gives CASKHRGVPGTDTQYF.

The chain carries TRBV18 and TRBJ2-2, with unresolved D. Trimming took 0 bases from V and 6 from J, leaving 8 bases between them. There are 14 residues in the CDR3. Germline V CDR1 and CDR2: KGHSH, LQKENI. CDR3 residues: CASSPPSRPGELFF. The CDR3 DNA follows: TGTGCCAGCTCACCACCTTCCCGGCCCGGGGAGCTGTTTTTT.

This CDR3 is CASSIEGTTDTQYF. In DNA, the CDR3 is TGTGCCAGTAGTATAGAGGGGACCACAGATACGCAGTATTTT. The chain combines TRBV19 with TRBJ2-3; either TRBD1 or TRBD2 may fit D (5 bases each). This CDR3 comprises 14 residues. Germline values: CDR1 LNHDA, CDR2 SQIVND (reference sequence). The V end was cut by 0 bases, the J end by 2 bases, with 6 bases between.

The rearrangement uses TRBV4-1 and TRBJ2-4; D tentatively reads TRBD1 or TRBD2 (6 bases each). Germline V gene lookup returns CDR1 MGHRA and CDR2 YSYEKL. Trimming left V 0 bases short and J 1 base short, with 10 bases between. The CDR3 contains 16 residues. CDR3 sequence reads: CASSQEGGKAKNIQYF. The CDR3 DNA sequence: TGCGCCAGCAGCCAAGAAGGGGGGAAGGCCAAAAACATTCAGTACTTC.

This clone has just one count. The J gene is TRBJ1-1, the V gene TRBV14, with unresolved D. Germline V CDR1 and CDR2: SGHDN, FVKESK. The V end lost 3 bases, the J end lost 4 bases, and 21 bases lay between the germline ends. There are 17 residues in the CDR3. The CDR3 sequence: CASSHYSPLSGTTEAFF. The CDR3 DNA follows: TGTGCCAGCAGCCACTACAGCCCTCTGTCGGGAACCACTGAAGCTTTCTTT.

This clone was detected only a few times. The V and J genes are TRBV19 and TRBJ2-5; 12 bases are shared with TRBD2. Germline V gene sequence: CDR1 LNHDA, CDR2 SQIVND (reference sequence). The J segment lost 1 base and the V segment lost 10 bases, leaving 1 base of the junction unmatched. CDR3 length equals 13 residues. CDR3 bases: TGTGCCACGGGACTAGCGGGCCAAGAGACCCAGTACTTC. The encoded protein is CATGLAGQETQYF.

As concerns this clone: The sample contains more than one DNA sequence encoding this CDR3. This chain joins TRBV6-5 and TRBJ1-2, with TRBD1 matching over 10 bases. CDR3 length equals 16 residues. With V trimmed by 0 bases and J by 4 bases, 5 bases remained unmatched. Germline V gene sequence: CDR1 MNHEY, CDR2 SVGAGI. The CDR3 is CASSYSRTGGGYGYTF. The CDR3, as DNA: TGTGCCAGCAGTTACTCGAGGACAGGGGGAGGCTATGGCTACACCTTC.

V usage is TRBV28 and J usage is TRBJ2-1; D uncertain. Germline CDR1 and CDR2: MDHEN and SYDVKM. V lost 7 bases to trimming and J lost 6 bases, with 4 bases between them. The length of the CDR3 is 10 residues. CDR3 sequence (DNA): TGTGCCAGCAAGGTCAATGAGCAGTTCTTC. Protein product: CASKVNEQFF.

The chain carries TRBV28 and TRBJ2-6, with 7 positions matching TRBD1. Germline V gene lookup returns CDR1 MDHEN and CDR2 SYDVKM. CDR3 size: 17 residues. V trimming: 4 bases; J trimming: 0 bases; junction bases outside the gene matches: 6. CDR3: CASSYRDSSSGANVLTF. Here the CDR3 DNA reads TGTGCCAGCAGTTACCGGGACAGCAGCTCTGGGGCCAACGTCCTGACTTTC.

V gene TRBV15 combines with J gene TRBJ2-2, with TRBD2 matching over 7 bases. Germline V CDR1 and CDR2: LNHNV, YYDKDF (reference sequence). V trimming: 3 bases; J trimming: 5 bases; junction bases outside the gene matches: 9. The CDR3 sequence is 16 residues long. The CDR3 DNA reads as TGTGCCACCAGCAGGGACGGCGGGGGTAAAACCGGGGAGCTGTTTTTT. Residues: CATSRDGGGKTGELFF.

The CDR3 region has the DNA TGCAGCGTTGATGGACAGGGGGCGATTGAAGCTTTCTTT. It encodes CSVDGQGAIEAFF. The chain uses TRBV29-1 and TRBJ1-1, with 11 bases aligning to TRBD1. Germline V gene data show CDR1 as SQVTM and CDR2 as ANQGSEA. V trimming: 3 bases; J trimming: 7 bases; junction bases outside the gene matches: 4. There are 13 residues in the CDR3.